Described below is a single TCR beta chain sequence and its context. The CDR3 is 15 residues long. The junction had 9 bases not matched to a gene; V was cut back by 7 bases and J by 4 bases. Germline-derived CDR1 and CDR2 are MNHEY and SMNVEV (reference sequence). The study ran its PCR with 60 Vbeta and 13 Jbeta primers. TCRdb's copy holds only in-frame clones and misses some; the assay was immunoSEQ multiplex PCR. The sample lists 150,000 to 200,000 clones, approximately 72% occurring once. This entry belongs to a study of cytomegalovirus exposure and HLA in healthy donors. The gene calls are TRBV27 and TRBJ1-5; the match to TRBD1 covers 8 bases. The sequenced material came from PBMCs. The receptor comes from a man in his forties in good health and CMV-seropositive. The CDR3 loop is CASKVGQGPNQPQHF. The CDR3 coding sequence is TGTGCCAGCAAGGTCGGACAGGGACCTAATCAGCCCCAGCATTTT.